This TCR beta chain is from a study of a mutant IDH1 vaccine in newly diagnosed glioma. The overall study: At weeks 1, 3, 5, 7, 11, 15, 19 and 23, patients received a vaccination, eight in all. Therapy received beforehand was radiotherapy, temozolomide, or both, with most patients given both. Vaccine dosing followed radiotherapy by 4-6 weeks, or accompanied temozolomide cycles. Study-wide results and caveats: Immune responses induced by vaccination arose in just under 95% of the patients.

The CDR3 loop spans 16 amino acids. The germline gives CDR1 KGHSH, CDR2 LQKENI. Trimming at V came to 1 base and at J to 9 bases, leaving 10 bases not matched to a gene. Time point meaning: week 23, last vaccination. A 20-mer mutant IDH1 peptide at 300 ug was injected subcutaneously with topical imiquimod. Method: immunoSEQ multiplex PCR; TCRdb's copy keeps in-frame clones and lacks some. The repertoire consists of over 55,000 clones, with about 81% occurring once and the leading ten covering 6.5% to 9.5%. With respect to this clone: Its antigen is undetermined.

The material was PBMCs, obtained from a glioma patient whose treatment included an IDH1 peptide vaccine. The chain employs TRBV18 and TRBJ2-1; TRBD2 matches at 9 bases. The source is a woman between 40 and 50 years old with glioma. Some clones in this sample may be carry-over from other donors' samples. The CDR3 bases are TGTGCCAGCTCACCACAGCTAGCGGGGCCTCCGGGTGAGCAGTTCTTC. The encoded protein is CASSPQLAGPPGEQFF.